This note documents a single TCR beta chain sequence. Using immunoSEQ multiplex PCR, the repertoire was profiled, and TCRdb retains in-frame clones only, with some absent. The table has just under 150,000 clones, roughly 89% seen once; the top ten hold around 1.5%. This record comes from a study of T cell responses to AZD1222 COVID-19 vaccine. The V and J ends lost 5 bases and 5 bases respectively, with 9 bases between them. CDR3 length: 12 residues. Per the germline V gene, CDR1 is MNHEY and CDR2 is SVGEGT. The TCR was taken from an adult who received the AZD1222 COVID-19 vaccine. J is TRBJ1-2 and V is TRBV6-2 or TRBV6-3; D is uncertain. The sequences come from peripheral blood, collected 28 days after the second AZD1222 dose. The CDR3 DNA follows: TGTGCCAGCAGTGCCGACAAATATGGCTACACCTTC. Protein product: CASSADKYGYTF.